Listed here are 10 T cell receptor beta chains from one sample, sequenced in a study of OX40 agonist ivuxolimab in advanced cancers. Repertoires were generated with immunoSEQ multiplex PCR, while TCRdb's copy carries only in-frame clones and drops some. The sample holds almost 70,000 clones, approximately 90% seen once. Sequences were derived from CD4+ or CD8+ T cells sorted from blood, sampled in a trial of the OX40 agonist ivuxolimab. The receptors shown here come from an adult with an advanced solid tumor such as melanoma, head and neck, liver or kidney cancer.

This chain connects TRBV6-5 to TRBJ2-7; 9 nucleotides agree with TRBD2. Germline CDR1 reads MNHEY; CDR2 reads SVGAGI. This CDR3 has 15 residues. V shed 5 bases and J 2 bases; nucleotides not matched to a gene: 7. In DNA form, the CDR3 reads TGTGCCAGCAGTCTCAGCGGGGGGCATACCTACGAGCAGTACTTC. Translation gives CASSLSGGHTYEQYF.

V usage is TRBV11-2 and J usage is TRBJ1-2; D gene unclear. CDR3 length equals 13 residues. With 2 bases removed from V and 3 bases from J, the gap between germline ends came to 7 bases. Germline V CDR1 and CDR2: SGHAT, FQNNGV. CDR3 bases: TGTGCCAGCAGCTTAAGGGCGGACTATGGCTACACCTTC. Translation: CASSLRADYGYTF.

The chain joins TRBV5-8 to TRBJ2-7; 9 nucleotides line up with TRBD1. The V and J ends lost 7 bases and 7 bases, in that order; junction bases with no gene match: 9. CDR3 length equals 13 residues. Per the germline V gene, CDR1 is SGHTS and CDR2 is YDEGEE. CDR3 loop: CASLVQGAREQYF. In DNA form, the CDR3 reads TGTGCCAGCCTTGTACAGGGGGCGCGGGAGCAGTACTTC.

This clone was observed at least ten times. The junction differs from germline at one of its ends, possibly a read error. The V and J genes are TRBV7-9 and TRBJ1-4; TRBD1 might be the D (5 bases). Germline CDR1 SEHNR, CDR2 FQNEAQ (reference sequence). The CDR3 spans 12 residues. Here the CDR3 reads CASSTQGSPPKF. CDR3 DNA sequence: TGTGCCAGCAGCACCCAGGGCTCCCCCCCAAAATTT.

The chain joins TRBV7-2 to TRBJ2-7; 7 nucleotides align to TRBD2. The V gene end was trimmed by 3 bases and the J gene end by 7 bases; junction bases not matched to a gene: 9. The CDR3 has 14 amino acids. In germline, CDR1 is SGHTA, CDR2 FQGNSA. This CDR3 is CASSFSTWGGEQYF. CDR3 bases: TGTGCCAGCAGCTTCTCTACCTGGGGGGGAGAGCAGTACTTC.

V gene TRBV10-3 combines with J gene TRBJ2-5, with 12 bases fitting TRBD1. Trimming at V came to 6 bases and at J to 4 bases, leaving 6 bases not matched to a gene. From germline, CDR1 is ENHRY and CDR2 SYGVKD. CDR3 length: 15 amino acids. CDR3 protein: CAISTGTGGTETQYF. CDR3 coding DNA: TGTGCCATCAGCACCGGGACAGGGGGCACAGAGACCCAGTACTTC.

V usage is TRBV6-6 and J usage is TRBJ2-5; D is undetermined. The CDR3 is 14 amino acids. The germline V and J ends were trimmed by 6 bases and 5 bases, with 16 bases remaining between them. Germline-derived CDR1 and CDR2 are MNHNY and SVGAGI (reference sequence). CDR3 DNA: TGTGCCAGCAGATGGGTGGGTTCTGGGGAGACCCAGTACTTC. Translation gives CASRWVGSGETQYF.

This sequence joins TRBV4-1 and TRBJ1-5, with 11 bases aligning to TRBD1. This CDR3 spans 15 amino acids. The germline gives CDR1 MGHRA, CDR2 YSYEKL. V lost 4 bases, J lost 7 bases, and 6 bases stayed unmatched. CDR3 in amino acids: CASSLGQGGRQPQHF. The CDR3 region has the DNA TGCGCCAGCAGCCTGGGACAGGGGGGACGCCAGCCCCAGCATTTT.

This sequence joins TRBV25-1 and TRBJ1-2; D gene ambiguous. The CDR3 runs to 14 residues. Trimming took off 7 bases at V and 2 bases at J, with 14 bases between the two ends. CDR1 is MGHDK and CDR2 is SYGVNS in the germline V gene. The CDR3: CASNPSGGNYGYTF. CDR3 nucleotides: TGTGCCAGCAACCCAAGTGGAGGGAACTATGGCTACACCTTC.

The chain's CDR3 is CASSEDGRNTEAFF. The CDR3 coding sequence is TGTGCCAGCAGCGAAGACGGGAGGAACACTGAAGCTTTCTTT. J is TRBJ1-1 and V is TRBV11-1, with D unresolved. The CDR3 extends over 14 amino acids. Trimming removed 5 bases at V and 1 base at J, with 11 bases between. Germline CDR1 is SGHAT and CDR2 is FQDESV (reference sequence).